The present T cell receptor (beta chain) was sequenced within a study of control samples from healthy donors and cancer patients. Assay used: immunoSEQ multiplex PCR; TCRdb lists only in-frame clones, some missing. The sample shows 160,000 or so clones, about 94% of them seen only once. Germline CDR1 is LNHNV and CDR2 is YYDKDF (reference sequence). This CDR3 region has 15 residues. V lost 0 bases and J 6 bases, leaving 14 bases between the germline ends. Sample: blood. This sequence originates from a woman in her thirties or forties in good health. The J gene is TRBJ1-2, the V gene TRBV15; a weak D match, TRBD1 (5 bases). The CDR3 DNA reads TGTGCCACCAGCAGAGATCTCGCCAGGGCAAATGGCTACACCTTC. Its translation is CATSRDLARANGYTF.